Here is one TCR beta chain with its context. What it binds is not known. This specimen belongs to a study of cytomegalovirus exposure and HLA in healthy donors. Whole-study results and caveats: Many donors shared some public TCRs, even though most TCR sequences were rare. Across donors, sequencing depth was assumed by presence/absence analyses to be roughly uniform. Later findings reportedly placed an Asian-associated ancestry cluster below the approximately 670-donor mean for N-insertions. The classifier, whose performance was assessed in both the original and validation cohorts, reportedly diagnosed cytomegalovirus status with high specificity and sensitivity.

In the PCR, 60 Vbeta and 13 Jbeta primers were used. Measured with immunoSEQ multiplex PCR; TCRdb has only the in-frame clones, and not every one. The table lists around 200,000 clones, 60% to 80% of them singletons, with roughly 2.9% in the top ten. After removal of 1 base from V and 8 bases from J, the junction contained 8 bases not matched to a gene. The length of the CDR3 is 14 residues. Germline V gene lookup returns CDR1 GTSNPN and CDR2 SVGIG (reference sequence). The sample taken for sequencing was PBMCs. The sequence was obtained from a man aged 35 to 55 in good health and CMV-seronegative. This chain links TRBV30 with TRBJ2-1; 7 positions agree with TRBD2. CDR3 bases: TGTGCCTGGAGTGCGGGGGGAGGCTTAGATGAGCAGTTCTTC. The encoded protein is CAWSAGGGLDEQFF.